The 20 T cell receptor beta chains below all came from one sample that was sequenced in a study of monozygotic twins with inflammatory bowel disease. TCRdb re-called the 5' RACE reads, yielding one record per CDR3 amino acid sequence without DNA. Recorded for this sample: approximately 330,000 distinct CDR3 sequences. Specimen: blood. The receptors shown here come from a human donor with ulcerative colitis or Crohn's disease, or a healthy co-twin of an affected twin (not recorded which).

V and J are TRBV27 and TRBJ2-7; absent DNA, TCRdb's TRBD2 call cannot be checked. CDR3 length: 16 residues. Germline CDR1 MNHEY, CDR2 SMNVEV (reference sequence). The CDR3: CASGPGWLAGGNEQYF.

V is TRBV27 and J is TRBJ2-5; the TCRdb D gene call, TRBD2, has no DNA to confirm it. The CDR3 totals 15 residues. Germline V CDR1 and CDR2: MNHEY, SMNVEV (reference sequence). CDR3 residues: CASSLSAGFQETQYF.

This CDR3 is CASSFRTESQPLHF. The J gene is TRBJ1-6, the V gene TRBV27; TCRdb names TRBD1, which stays unverified in the absence of DNA. CDR1 is MNHEY, CDR2 SMNVEV, per germline (reference sequence). The CDR3 extends over 14 amino acids.

This sequence joins TRBV2 and TRBJ2-5; TCRdb's assignment of TRBD2 cannot be checked, as there is no DNA. This CDR3 has 12 residues. The V gene's germline CDR1 is SNHLY and CDR2 FYNNEI. The CDR3 reads CASSASGETQYF.

The chain employs TRBV27 and TRBJ2-3. The V gene's germline CDR1 is MNHEY and CDR2 SMNVEV (reference sequence). The CDR3 is 16 residues long. CDR3 residues: CASSLGQTFSTDTQYF.

The CDR3 spells CASTTLQGTTDTQYF. The chain recombines TRBV5-1 with TRBJ2-3; TCRdb's D call, TRBD1, is unchecked because there is no DNA. CDR3 length: 15 amino acids. CDR1 SGHRS and CDR2 YFSETQ come from the germline V gene.

The rearrangement joins TRBV5-1 to TRBJ2-7; absent DNA, TCRdb's TRBD1 call cannot be checked. The CDR3 loop spans 21 amino acids. Per the germline V gene, CDR1 is SGHRS and CDR2 is YFSETQ. The chain's CDR3 is CASSLPRGVGQETSSLYEQYF.

V gene TRBV12-3 or TRBV12-4 combines with J gene TRBJ2-3; TCRdb's D gene call, TRBD2, goes unchecked for lack of DNA. The CDR3 consists of 18 residues. CDR3 loop: CASSFGSMVEGRTDTQYF.

J is TRBJ1-3 and V is TRBV9. The CDR3 loop spans 14 amino acids. CDR1 and CDR2 from the germline V gene are SGDLS and YYNGEE. The CDR3 loop is CASSPRVYSSTIYF.

J is TRBJ2-3 and V is TRBV28; lacking DNA, the TRBD2 call made by TCRdb goes unchecked. CDR1 is MDHEN, CDR2 SYDVKM, per germline. CDR3 length equals 16 residues. This chain's CDR3 is CASSSWTSGSTDTQYF. The whole variable domain, remainder taken from reference TRBV28 and TRBJ2-3, is DVKVTQSSRYLVKRTGEKVFLECVQDMDHENMFWYRQDPGLGLRLIYFSYDVKMKEKGDIPEGYSVSREKKERFSLILESASTNQTSMYLCASSSWTSGSTDTQYFGPGTRLTVL.

This chain uses TRBV28 with TRBJ1-5; TCRdb's D gene call, TRBD1, goes unchecked for lack of DNA. From germline, CDR1 is MDHEN and CDR2 SYDVKM. There are 17 residues in the CDR3. The CDR3: CASRDRGELGLHQPQHF.

This chain joins TRBV7-9 and TRBJ1-2. Germline V gene lookup returns CDR1 SEHNR and CDR2 FQNEAQ (reference sequence). The CDR3 consists of 15 residues. The CDR3 reads CASSLDAQVSYGYTF.

V usage is TRBV7-9 and J usage is TRBJ2-7. Germline values: CDR1 SEHNR, CDR2 FQNEAQ (reference sequence). The CDR3 has 15 amino acids. The CDR3 is CASSLAKVPTQEQYF.

The chain combines TRBV2 with TRBJ2-1; TCRdb's assignment of TRBD2 cannot be checked, as there is no DNA. Germline-derived CDR1 and CDR2 are SNHLY and FYNNEI. This CDR3 has 15 residues. CDR3 residues: CASSEGGGSYNEQFF.

V gene TRBV3-1 combines with J gene TRBJ2-2; TCRdb outputs TRBD2, but without DNA this stays unchecked. This CDR3 spans 18 amino acids. Germline V gene lookup returns CDR1 LGHDT and CDR2 YNNKEL (reference sequence). CDR3 protein: CASSQELAGGRWTGELFF.

The genes are TRBV11-2 and TRBJ2-3; absent DNA, TCRdb's TRBD1 call cannot be checked. Germline CDR1 reads SGHAT; CDR2 reads FQNNGV. This CDR3 has 16 residues. The CDR3 sequence is CASSTWKGRATDTQYF.

This chain links TRBV28 with TRBJ1-2; TCRdb's D gene call, TRBD1, goes unchecked for lack of DNA. The germline V gene encodes CDR1 MDHEN and CDR2 SYDVKM. This CDR3 spans 13 amino acids. CDR3 sequence reads: CANRDRVGYGYTF.

The V call is TRBV20-1, the J call TRBJ2-1; TCRdb reports TRBD2, a call that lacks DNA to check it against. The germline CDR1 and CDR2 sequences are DFQATT and SNEGSKA (reference sequence). This CDR3 comprises 15 residues. CDR3: CSARPLAGGYNEQFF.

The V call is TRBV28, the J call TRBJ1-5. The CDR3 is made up of 13 amino acids. Germline-derived CDR1 and CDR2 are MDHEN and SYDVKM. The CDR3 sequence is CASSLERWQPQHF. The whole variable domain, remainder taken from reference TRBV28 and TRBJ1-5, is DVKVTQSSRYLVKRTGEKVFLECVQDMDHENMFWYRQDPGLGLRLIYFSYDVKMKEKGDIPEGYSVSREKKERFSLILESASTNQTSMYLCASSLERWQPQHFGDGTRLSIL.

V and J are TRBV20-1 and TRBJ2-7; TCRdb outputs TRBD1, but without DNA this stays unchecked. Per germline, CDR1 DFQATT and CDR2 SNEGSKA (reference sequence). The CDR3 has 14 amino acids. The CDR3 spells CSAKSGRGRYEQYF.